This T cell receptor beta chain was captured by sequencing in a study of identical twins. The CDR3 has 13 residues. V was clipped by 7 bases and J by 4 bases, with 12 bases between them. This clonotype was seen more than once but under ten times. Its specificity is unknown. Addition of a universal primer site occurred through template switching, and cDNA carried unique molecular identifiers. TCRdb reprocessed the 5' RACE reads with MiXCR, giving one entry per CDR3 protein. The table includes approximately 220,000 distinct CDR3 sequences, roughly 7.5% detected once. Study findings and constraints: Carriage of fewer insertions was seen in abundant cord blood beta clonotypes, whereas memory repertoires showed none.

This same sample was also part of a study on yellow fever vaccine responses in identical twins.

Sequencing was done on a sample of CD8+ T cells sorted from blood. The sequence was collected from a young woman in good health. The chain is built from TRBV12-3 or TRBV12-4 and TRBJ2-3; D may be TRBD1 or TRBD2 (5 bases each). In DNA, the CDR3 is TGTGCCAGCACCTCGGGGCGCGCAGATACGCAGTATTTT. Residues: CASTSGRADTQYF.